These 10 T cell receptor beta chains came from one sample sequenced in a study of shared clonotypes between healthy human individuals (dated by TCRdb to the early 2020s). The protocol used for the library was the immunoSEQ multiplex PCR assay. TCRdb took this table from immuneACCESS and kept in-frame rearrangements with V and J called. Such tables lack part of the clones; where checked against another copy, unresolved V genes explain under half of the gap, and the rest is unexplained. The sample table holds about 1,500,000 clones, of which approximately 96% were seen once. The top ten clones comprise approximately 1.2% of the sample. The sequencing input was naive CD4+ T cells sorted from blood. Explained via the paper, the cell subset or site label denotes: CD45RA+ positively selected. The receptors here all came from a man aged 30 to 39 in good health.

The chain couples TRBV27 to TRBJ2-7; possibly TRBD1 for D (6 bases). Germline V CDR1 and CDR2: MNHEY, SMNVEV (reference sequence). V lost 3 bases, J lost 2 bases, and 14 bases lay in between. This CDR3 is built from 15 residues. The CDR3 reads CASSFGTLSTYEQYF. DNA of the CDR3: TGTGCCAGCAGTTTCGGGACACTAAGCACCTACGAGCAGTACTTC.

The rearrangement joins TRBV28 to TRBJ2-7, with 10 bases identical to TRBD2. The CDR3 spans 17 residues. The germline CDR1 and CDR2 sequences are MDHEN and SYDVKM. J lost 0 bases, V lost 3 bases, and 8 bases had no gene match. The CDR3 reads CASSFYGLAESSYEQYF. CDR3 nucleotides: TGTGCCAGCAGTTTCTACGGACTAGCGGAGAGCTCCTACGAGCAGTACTTC.

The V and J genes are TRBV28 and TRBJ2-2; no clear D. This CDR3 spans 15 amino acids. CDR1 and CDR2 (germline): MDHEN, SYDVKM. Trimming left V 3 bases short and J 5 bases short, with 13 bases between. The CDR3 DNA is TGTGCCAGCAGTTTCCTGGGGTTAAGGACCGGGGAGCTGTTTTTT. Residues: CASSFLGLRTGELFF.

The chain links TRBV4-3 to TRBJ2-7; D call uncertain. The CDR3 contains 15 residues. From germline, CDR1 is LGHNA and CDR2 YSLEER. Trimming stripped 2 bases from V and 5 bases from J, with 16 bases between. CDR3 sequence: CASSQSPNPTHEQYF. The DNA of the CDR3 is TGCGCCAGCAGCCAATCCCCAAACCCCACCCACGAGCAGTACTTC.

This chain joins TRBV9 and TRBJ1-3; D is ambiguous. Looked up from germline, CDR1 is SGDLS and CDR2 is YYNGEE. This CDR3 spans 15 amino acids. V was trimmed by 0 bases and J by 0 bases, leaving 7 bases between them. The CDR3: CASSVGPSSGNTIYF. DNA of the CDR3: TGTGCCAGCAGCGTAGGACCGAGCTCTGGAAACACCATATATTTT.

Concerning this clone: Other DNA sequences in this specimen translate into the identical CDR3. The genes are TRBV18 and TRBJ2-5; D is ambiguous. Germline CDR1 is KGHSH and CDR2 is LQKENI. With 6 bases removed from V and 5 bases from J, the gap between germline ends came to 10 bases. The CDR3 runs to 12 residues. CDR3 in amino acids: CASSPSGETQYF. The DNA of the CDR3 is TGTGCCAGCTCCCCCTCTGGGGAGACCCAGTACTTC.

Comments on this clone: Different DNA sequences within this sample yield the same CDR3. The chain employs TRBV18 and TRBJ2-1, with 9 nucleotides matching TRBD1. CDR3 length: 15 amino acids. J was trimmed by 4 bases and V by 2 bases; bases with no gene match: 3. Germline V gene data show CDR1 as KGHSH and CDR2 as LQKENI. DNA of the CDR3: TGTGCCAGCTCACCAAGGGACAGGGTTTACAATGAGCAGTTCTTC. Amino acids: CASSPRDRVYNEQFF.

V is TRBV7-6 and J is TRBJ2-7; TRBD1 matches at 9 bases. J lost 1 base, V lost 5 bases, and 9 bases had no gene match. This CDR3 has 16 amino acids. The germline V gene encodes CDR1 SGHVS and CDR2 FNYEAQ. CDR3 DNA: TGTGCCAGCAGCACAGTAGGACAGGGGTGGTCCTACGAGCAGTACTTC. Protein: CASSTVGQGWSYEQYF.

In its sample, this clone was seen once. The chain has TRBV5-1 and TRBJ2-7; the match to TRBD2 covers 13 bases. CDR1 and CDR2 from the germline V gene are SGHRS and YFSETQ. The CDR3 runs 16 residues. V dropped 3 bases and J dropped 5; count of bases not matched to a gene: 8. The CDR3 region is CASSWGLAGTLDEQYF. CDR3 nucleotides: TGCGCCAGCAGCTGGGGACTAGCGGGAACATTGGACGAGCAGTACTTC.

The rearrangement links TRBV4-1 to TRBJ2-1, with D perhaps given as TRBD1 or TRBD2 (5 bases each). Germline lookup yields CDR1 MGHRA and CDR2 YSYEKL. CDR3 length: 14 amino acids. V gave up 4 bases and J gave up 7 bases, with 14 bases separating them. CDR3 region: CASSLRRDVNEQFF. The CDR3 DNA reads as TGCGCCAGCAGCCTTCGACGGGACGTGAATGAGCAGTTCTTC.